The clone carrying this T cell receptor beta chain appeared a few times. The target antigen is unknown. This sample was taken from a study of T cell responses to AZD1222 COVID-19 vaccine. Study conclusions and caveats: Only after the peak T cell response were repertoires sampled. Only a handful of individuals given AZD1222 were seropositive at baseline. Donors skewed white British and female; clonal diversity was possibly underestimated. Increased Spike-specific TCR breadth and depth were observed after two AZD1222 doses.

TCRdb keeps only in-frame clones here, not all; method: immunoSEQ multiplex PCR. The data hold around 100,000 clones, with around 87% observed a single time. The germline V gene has CDR1 SGHNT and CDR2 YENEEA. The CDR3 is 13 residues long. V lost 5 bases, J lost 2 bases, and 9 bases lay in between. This material consisted of peripheral blood, taken on day 0 of MenACWY control vaccination. The TCR was taken from an adult in good health. The V call is TRBV11-3, the J call TRBJ1-1; no reliable D call. Written as DNA, the CDR3 is TGTGCCAGCAGCGTGGACGGTAACACTGAAGCTTTCTTT. This encodes CASSVDGNTEAFF.